The clone carrying this T cell receptor beta chain was detected only a few times. Its specificity is unknown. It was through 5'RACE template switching that TCR cDNA was made, with a universal primer site and UMIs added. A single record per CDR3 protein comes from TCRdb applying MiXCR to the 5' RACE reads. The top ten clones hold 15% to 20% of a sample with about 500,000 distinct CDR3 sequences, about 15% of them seen once. The germline V gene encodes CDR1 SGHRS and CDR2 YFSETQ. V was clipped by 0 bases and J by 3 bases, with 11 bases between them. The CDR3 is made up of 15 amino acids. These data are taken from a study of T cells after yellow fever vaccination. Turning to the study itself: The authors prepared low-cell-number fractions using SMART-Seq v4 Ultra Low Input.

Study-wide results and caveats: Though weaker, the secondary response peaked faster, on day 5 versus 15.

The chain recombines TRBV5-1 with TRBJ2-3, with D uncertain. The sequencing used PBMCs, collected about 5 days after the first yellow fever vaccination. The TCR comes from a man aged 18 to 29 who received the YFV17D yellow fever vaccine. This chain's CDR3 is CASSLGDPLTDTQYF. CDR3 DNA sequence: TGCGCCAGCAGCTTGGGCGACCCGTTAACAGATACGCAGTATTTT.